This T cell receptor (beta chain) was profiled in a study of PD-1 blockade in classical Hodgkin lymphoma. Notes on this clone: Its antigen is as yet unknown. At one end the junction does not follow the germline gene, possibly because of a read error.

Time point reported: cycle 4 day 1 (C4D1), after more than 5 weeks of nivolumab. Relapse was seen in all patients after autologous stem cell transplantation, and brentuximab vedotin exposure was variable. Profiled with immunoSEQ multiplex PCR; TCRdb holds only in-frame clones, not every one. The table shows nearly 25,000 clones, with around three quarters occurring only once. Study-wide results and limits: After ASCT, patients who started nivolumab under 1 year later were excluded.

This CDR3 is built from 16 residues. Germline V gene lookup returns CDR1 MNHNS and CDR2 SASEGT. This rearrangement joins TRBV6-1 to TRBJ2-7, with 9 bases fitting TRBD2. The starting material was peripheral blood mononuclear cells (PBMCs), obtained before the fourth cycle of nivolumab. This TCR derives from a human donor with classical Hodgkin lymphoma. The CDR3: CASSEVSGGLSYEQYF. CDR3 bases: TGTGCCAGCAGCGAAGTCAGCGGGGGGCTATCCTACGAGCAGTACTTC.